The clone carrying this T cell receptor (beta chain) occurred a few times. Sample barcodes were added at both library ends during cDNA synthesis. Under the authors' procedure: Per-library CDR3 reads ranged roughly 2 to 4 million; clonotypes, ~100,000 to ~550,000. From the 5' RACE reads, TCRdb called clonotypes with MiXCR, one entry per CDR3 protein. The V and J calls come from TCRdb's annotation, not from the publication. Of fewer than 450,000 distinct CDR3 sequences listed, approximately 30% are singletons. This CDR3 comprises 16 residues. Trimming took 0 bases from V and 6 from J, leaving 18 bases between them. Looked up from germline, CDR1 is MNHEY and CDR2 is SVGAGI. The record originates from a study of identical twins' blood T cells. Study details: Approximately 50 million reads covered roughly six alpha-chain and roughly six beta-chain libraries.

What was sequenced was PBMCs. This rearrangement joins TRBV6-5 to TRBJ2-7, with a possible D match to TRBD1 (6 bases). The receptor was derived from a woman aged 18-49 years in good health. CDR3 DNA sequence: TGTGCCAGCAGTTACTCCAACTACAGGGTTGCGTCCGAGCAGTACTTC. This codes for CASSYSNYRVASEQYF.